Listed below are T cell receptor beta chains from one sample, sequenced in a study of radiotherapy plus CTLA-4 blockade in lung cancer. Libraries were prepared by immunoSEQ multiplex PCR; TCRdb keeps only in-frame clonotypes and omits some of them. The data hold approximately 52,000 clones, with roughly 77% observed a single time. The sample in question was peripheral blood, obtained from a patient treated with radiotherapy plus ipilimumab. Receptors were obtained from a human donor with non-small cell lung cancer whose response to radiotherapy plus ipilimumab could not be evaluated. The CDR3 runs from the conserved cysteine through the conserved F or W. Each record gives: V gene, D gene, CDR3 length, clone size, J gene, CDR3 protein, CDR3 DNA. The D gene is left open where the match is weak. Where a row states a size, it is once, few, many or the class of an expanded clone; other rows omit it.

TRBV27	NA	14	NA	TRBJ1-1	CASSLFVRGTEAFF	TGTGCCAGCAGTTTATTTGTCCGGGGCACTGAAGCTTTCTTT
TRBV5-1	NA	14	NA	TRBJ1-1	CASSLWEGSSEAFF	TGCGCCAGCAGCTTGTGGGAGGGCAGTTCTGAAGCTTTCTTT
TRBV27	NA	15	NA	TRBJ1-1	CASSYRSSGETEAFF	TGTGCCAGCAGTTACCGATCCAGTGGGGAGACTGAAGCTTTCTTT
TRBV4-2	TRBD1	17	NA	TRBJ1-5	CASSQGQGATRNQPQHF	TGTGCCAGCAGCCAGGGGCAGGGGGCAACCCGCAATCAGCCCCAGCATTTT
TRBV7-6	TRBD1	16	NA	TRBJ2-7	CASSHEPGQGAYEQYF	TGTGCCAGCAGCCATGAACCGGGACAGGGGGCCTACGAGCAGTACTTC
TRBV18	TRBD2	18	NA	TRBJ2-7	CASSPRLAGGPGLYEQYF	TGTGCCAGCTCACCACGGCTAGCGGGGGGGCCGGGTCTCTACGAGCAGTACTTC
TRBV2	TRBD1	16	NA	TRBJ1-4	CASSGQGARANEKLFF	TGTGCCAGCAGTGGACAGGGGGCACGGGCTAATGAAAAACTGTTTTTT
TRBV5-1	TRBD1	14	NA	TRBJ2-7	CASSLGQGDGEQYF	TGCGCCAGCAGCCTTGGACAGGGGGACGGCGAGCAGTACTTC
TRBV6-5	TRBD1	15	few	TRBJ1-3	CASRGQAYSGNTIYF	TGTGCCAGCAGGGGACAGGCCTACTCTGGAAACACCATATATTTT
TRBV7-3	NA	13	few	TRBJ1-1	CASSLNTNTEAFF	TGTGCCAGCAGCTTAAACACGAACACTGAAGCTTTCTTT
TRBV29-1	NA	14	few	TRBJ2-2	CSVEGAGSAGELFF	TGCAGCGTTGAAGGTGCGGGCTCCGCCGGGGAGCTGTTTTTT
TRBV4-3	TRBD2	19	NA	TRBJ2-1	CASSQDGLAGYSSYNEQFF	TGCGCCAGCAGCCAAGACGGGCTAGCGGGGTACAGCTCCTACAATGAGCAGTTCTTC
TRBV7-9	TRBD1	15	NA	TRBJ2-7	CASSWGTGSAHEQYF	TGTGCCAGCAGCTGGGGGACAGGGAGTGCCCACGAGCAGTACTTC
TRBV29-1	TRBD1	12	NA	TRBJ1-2	CSVWTGESGYTF	TGCAGCGTTTGGACAGGGGAGAGTGGCTACACCTTC
TRBV6-5	TRBD1	15	NA	TRBJ2-7	CASSVDRGMRFEQYF	TGTGCCAGCAGTGTAGACAGGGGAATGCGGTTCGAGCAGTACTTC
TRBV28	NA	14	few	TRBJ1-5	CASSSLTGNQPQHF	TGTGCCAGCAGTTCCTTGACAGGCAATCAGCCCCAGCATTTT
TRBV29-1	NA	13	NA	TRBJ2-3	CSALAQGPDTQYF	TGCAGCGCCCTAGCGCAGGGTCCAGATACGCAGTATTTT
TRBV11-3	TRBD1	16	NA	TRBJ2-7	CASSLGLRQGLYEQYF	TGTGCCAGCAGCTTAGGGCTACGACAGGGGCTTTACGAGCAGTACTTC
TRBV7-2	TRBD1	13	NA	TRBJ1-3	CASTTGEGNTIYF	TGTGCCAGCACAACAGGGGAAGGAAACACCATATATTTT
TRBV5-1	TRBD2	16	NA	TRBJ2-1	CASSTISSGSHNEQFF	TGCGCCAGCAGCACTATATCTAGCGGGAGCCACAATGAGCAGTTCTTC
TRBV15	NA	15	NA	TRBJ2-5	CATRRSRGTQETQYF	TGTGCCACCCGGAGGTCGCGCGGGACCCAAGAGACCCAGTACTTC
TRBV19	NA	12	NA	TRBJ2-7	CASSTRRGEQYF	TGTGCCAGTAGTACGCGACGAGGGGAGCAGTACTTC
TRBV18	NA	14	NA	TRBJ2-7	CASSPLLEADEQYF	TGTGCCAGCTCACCACTCCTCGAAGCGGACGAGCAGTACTTC
TRBV11-2	NA	18	NA	TRBJ2-1	CASSLRGGAGVLYNEQFF	TGTGCCAGCAGCTTACGTGGGGGGGCCGGCGTCTTATACAATGAGCAGTTCTTC
TRBV11-2	TRBD1	15	NA	TRBJ2-7	CASSSLRQGSYEQYF	TGTGCCAGCAGCTCGCTTCGACAGGGGTCCTACGAGCAGTACTTC
TRBV5-1	TRBD1	17	few	TRBJ1-1	CASSLDRGKWMNTEAFF	TGCGCCAGCAGCTTGGACAGGGGGAAGTGGATGAACACTGAAGCTTTCTTT
TRBV7-9	TRBD1	15	few	TRBJ1-5	CASSREGASNQPQHF	TGTGCCAGCAGCCGGGAGGGGGCGAGCAATCAGCCCCAGCATTTT
TRBV2	TRBD2	15	NA	TRBJ2-5	CASIPGLADQETQYF	TGTGCCAGCATCCCGGGACTAGCGGACCAAGAGACCCAGTACTTC
TRBV28	TRBD2	16	NA	TRBJ2-1	CASSLMASGAYNEQFF	TGTGCCAGCAGTTTAATGGCTAGCGGGGCTTACAATGAGCAGTTCTTC
TRBV2	NA	14	NA	TRBJ2-4	CASLPEGVGNIQYF	TGTGCCAGCCTTCCCGAAGGGGTGGGGAACATTCAGTACTTC
TRBV23-1	NA	18	NA	TRBJ2-2	CASPGAGVGEYWAGELFF	TGCGCCAGCCCTGGGGCAGGGGTAGGGGAGTATTGGGCCGGGGAGCTGTTTTTT
TRBV18	TRBD1	14	NA	TRBJ1-2	CASSPSTGIYDYTF	TGTGCCAGCTCACCATCGACAGGGATTTATGACTACACCTTC
TRBV5-1	NA	14	NA	TRBJ1-2	CASSLESAGDGYTF	TGCGCCAGCAGCTTGGAAAGCGCGGGAGATGGCTACACCTTC
TRBV10-3	TRBD1	16	NA	TRBJ2-7	CAISEPDRASTNEQYF	TGTGCCATCAGTGAGCCAGACAGGGCTTCTACGAACGAGCAGTACTTC
TRBV27	NA	15	few	TRBJ1-5	CASSLQGQIGQPQHF	TGTGCCAGCAGTCTCCAGGGGCAAATTGGTCAGCCCCAGCATTTT
TRBV2	TRBD1	14	NA	TRBJ2-2	CASSRGKGGGELFF	TGTGCCAGCAGCAGGGGGAAGGGCGGCGGGGAGCTGTTTTTT
TRBV7-3	TRBD1	14	NA	TRBJ2-1	CASSSGQGHNEQFF	TGTGCCAGCAGCTCGGGACAGGGACACAATGAGCAGTTCTTC